The 10 T cell receptor beta chains in this list originate from one sample, sequenced in a study of cytotoxic CD8 clonotypes in ibrutinib-treated CLL. The data were produced by immunoSEQ multiplex PCR, yet TCRdb's version contains in-frame clones alone and is incomplete. The data show about 330,000 clones, with roughly 71% seen just once and 6% to 6.5% held by the top ten. Source: PBMCs, taken after 36 months of ibrutinib treatment. The receptors derive from a human donor with chronic lymphocytic leukemia.

The chain has TRBV29-1 and TRBJ1-2; the match to TRBD1 covers 9 bases. The V segment lost 3 bases and the J segment 6 bases; nucleotides outside the gene matches: 5. This CDR3 has 13 residues. Per the germline V gene, CDR1 is SQVTM and CDR2 is ANQGSEA. CDR3 sequence: CSVEGNRGHGYTF. The CDR3, as DNA: TGCAGCGTTGAGGGAAACAGGGGGCATGGCTACACCTTC.

This clone was detected a few times. This chain joins TRBV20-1 and TRBJ1-6; D may be TRBD1 (5 bases). Trimming cost V 3 bases and J 14 bases, with 11 bases left between them. The CDR3 has 11 amino acids. The germline V gene has CDR1 DFQATT and CDR2 SNEGSKA (reference sequence). As DNA, the CDR3 is TGCAGTGCTAGGCAGGGATCCACCCTCCACTTT. This codes for CSARQGSTLHF.

The J gene is TRBJ1-1, the V gene TRBV5-1; D might be TRBD1 (5 bases). The germline V and J ends were trimmed by 0 bases and 11 bases, with 20 bases remaining between them. Germline V lookup: CDR1 SGHRS, CDR2 YFSETQ. This CDR3 is built from 15 residues. The CDR3 here is CASSLEAGGSGEAFF. In DNA, the CDR3 is TGCGCCAGCAGCTTGGAGGCAGGCGGATCGGGGGAGGCTTTCTTT.

This clone was counted once. J is TRBJ2-1 and V is TRBV18; the D gene is possibly TRBD2 (6 bases). There are 17 residues in the CDR3. Trimming removed 1 base from V and 3 bases from J, with 16 bases in between. CDR1 is KGHSH and CDR2 is LQKENI in the germline V gene. The CDR3 DNA follows: TGTGCCAGCTCACCACTAGGACTACCCCCCTTCTACAATGAGCAGTTCTTC. It codes for CASSPLGLPPFYNEQFF. Supplemented by reference TRBV18 and TRBJ2-1, the full variable domain reads NAGVMQNPRHLVRRRGQEARLRCSPMKGHSHVYWYRQLPEEGLKFMVYLQKENIIDESGMPKERFSAEFPKEGPSILRIQQVVRGDSAAYFCASSPLGLPPFYNEQFFGPGTRLTVL.

This clone came up once. The chain recombines TRBV27 with TRBJ2-5; TRBD2 matches at 8 bases. CDR3 length equals 16 residues. The J segment lost 5 bases and the V segment lost 1 base, leaving 9 bases of the junction unmatched. CDR1 MNHEY and CDR2 SMNVEV come from the germline V gene (reference sequence). The CDR3 sequence: CASSLFTSGGGETQYF. Written as DNA, the CDR3 is TGTGCCAGCAGTTTATTTACTAGCGGAGGTGGGGAGACCCAGTACTTC.

A few counts support this clone. V gene TRBV6-5 combines with J gene TRBJ2-7, with 8 bases matching TRBD1. The CDR3 extends over 15 amino acids. Germline assignment: CDR1 MNHEY and CDR2 SVGAGI. The V gene end was trimmed by 6 bases and the J gene end by 2 bases; junction bases not matched to a gene: 9. CDR3 region: CASRRRQGIPYEQYF. The CDR3 DNA reads as TGTGCCAGCAGACGCCGACAGGGGATCCCCTACGAGCAGTACTTC.

The chain links TRBV5-1 to TRBJ1-2; 8 bases match TRBD1. Germline V CDR1 and CDR2: SGHRS, YFSETQ. Trimming took 1 base from V and 0 from J; bases not matched to a gene: 5. This CDR3 spans 16 amino acids. Here the CDR3 reads CASSLTPGQANYGYTF. The CDR3 bases are TGCGCCAGCAGCTTGACCCCGGGACAGGCTAACTATGGCTACACCTTC.

With regard to this clone: At the DNA level, this CDR3 is encoded by other sequences in the same sample as well. The rearrangement joins TRBV11-2 to TRBJ2-7; D call uncertain. V lost 1 base to trimming and J lost 2 bases, with 6 bases between them. Germline-derived CDR1 and CDR2 are SGHAT and FQNNGV. The CDR3 length is 13 residues. The CDR3 region is CASSLAVPYEQYF. In nucleotides, the CDR3 is TGTGCCAGCAGCTTAGCGGTCCCCTACGAGCAGTACTTC.

J is TRBJ2-1 and V is TRBV9; the match to TRBD1 covers 11 bases. Germline values: CDR1 SGDLS, CDR2 YYNGEE. J lost 7 bases, V lost 4 bases, and 4 bases had no gene match. The CDR3 consists of 14 residues. The CDR3 is CASSTGTGGNEQFF. The CDR3 coding sequence is TGTGCCAGCAGCACCGGGACAGGGGGGAATGAGCAGTTCTTC.

This clone came up a few times. The rearrangement uses TRBV10-3 and TRBJ2-7, with TRBD1 matching over 8 bases. CDR1 and CDR2 from the germline V gene are ENHRY and SYGVKD. This CDR3 has 14 residues. The ends lost 8 bases at V and 2 bases at J; junction bases unmatched: 8. In DNA, the CDR3 is TGTGCCATCTCCCCCGAACAGGGGGCCTACGAGCAGTACTTC. Translating it yields CAISPEQGAYEQYF.